This is a list of T cell receptor beta chains from one sample in a study of neurological immune-mediated disorders. TCRdb itself ran the 5' RACE reads through MiXCR, one entry per CDR3 protein. The top ten clones hold around 3.3% of a sample with some 41,000 distinct CDR3 sequences, roughly 15% of them seen once. Sequencing input: CD4+ T cells from blood. The origin of the receptors is a woman in her sixties with HTLV-1-associated myelopathy (HAM/TSP). Each CDR3 is given with its conserved first and last residue. The D gene is left open where the match is weak. Size values are once, few and many counts, or a class for expanded clones, and some rows have none.

v_call	d_call	j_call	clone_size	cdr3_nt	cdr3_aa
TRBV2	TRBD1	TRBJ2-1	many	TGTGCCACTCATAATACAGGGGGTGGTGATGAGCAGTTCTTC	CATHNTGGGDEQFF
TRBV20-1	.	TRBJ2-5	many	TGCAGTGCTAGACCGGACAGCCATAGAGAGACCCAGTACTTC	CSARPDSHRETQYF
TRBV10-3	.	TRBJ1-3	many	TGTGCCATCAGTGAGTGGACAGCAATTCTCTCTGGAAACACCATATATTTT	CAISEWTAILSGNTIYF
TRBV20-1	.	TRBJ2-7	many	TGCAGTGCTAGAGAGGGGGGACTTCCCTACGAGCAGTACTTC	CSAREGGLPYEQYF
TRBV5-1	.	TRBJ2-5	many	TGCGCCAGCAGGGGAACGGTTGGGGGAGAGACCCAGTACTTC	CASRGTVGGETQYF
TRBV5-1	TRBD1	TRBJ2-3	many	TGCGCCAGCAGCAGAGGGACAGGGAGCACAGATACGCAGTATTTT	CASSRGTGSTDTQYF
TRBV20-1	.	TRBJ2-7	many	TGCAGTGCTAGTAGCAGGATCACCACCTACGAGCAGTACTTC	CSASSRITTYEQYF
TRBV7-9	.	TRBJ1-2	many	TGTGCCAGCAGCTTAGCGAGGGTGAACTATGGCTACACCTTC	CASSLARVNYGYTF
TRBV6-5	TRBD2	TRBJ2-1	.	TGTGCCAGCAGATCTAGCGGGAGGGTACATGAGCAGTTCTTC	CASRSSGRVHEQFF
TRBV20-1	.	TRBJ2-7	many	TGCAGTGCTAGAGGCGGATCCTACGAGCAGTACTTC	CSARGGSYEQYF
TRBV20-1	TRBD1	TRBJ2-1	few	TGCAGTGCTAGACGAAATCGACAGGGAGCCTACAATGAGCAGTTCTTC	CSARRNRQGAYNEQFF
TRBV6-6	TRBD1	TRBJ1-2	many	TGTGCCAGCAGTTACCAAGGGACAGGCCGATTCTATGGCTACACCTTC	CASSYQGTGRFYGYTF
TRBV5-1	.	TRBJ1-4	many	TGCGCCAGCAGCTTGGAGCCCGGGGAAAAACTGTTTTTT	CASSLEPGEKLFF
TRBV2	.	TRBJ1-1	many	TGTGCCAGCCGGGCTTTAGGAACATTCGATGAAGCTTTCTTT	CASRALGTFDEAFF
TRBV5-1	TRBD1	TRBJ2-2	many	TGCGCCAGCAGCTTGAGAACAGGGGGCAAGAACACCGGGGAGCTGTTTTTT	CASSLRTGGKNTGELFF
TRBV12-3/TRBV12-4	.	TRBJ1-1	.	TGTGCCAGCAAATCATACGGGACGCTGAACACTGAAGCTTTCTTT	CASKSYGTLNTEAFF
TRBV19	.	TRBJ1-2	many	TGTGCCAGCAAACGTCCCGCTGGAGGCTACACCTTC	CASKRPAGGYTF
TRBV5-1	TRBD2	TRBJ2-3	many	TGCGCCAGCAGTCCCGGGACTAGCGGGGGGGCCATAGATACGCAGTATTTT	CASSPGTSGGAIDTQYF
TRBV5-1	.	TRBJ1-3	many	TGCGCCAGCAGCTGGGGGGGGTACGGAAACACCATATATTTT	CASSWGGYGNTIYF
TRBV7-6	.	TRBJ1-2	many	TGTGCCAGCAGCTTAGGCACATGGACCTATGGCTACACCTTC	CASSLGTWTYGYTF
TRBV6-5	.	TRBJ2-1	many	TGTGCCAGCAGTTACTCGACTGTAAGAGGCAATGAGCAGTTCTTC	CASSYSTVRGNEQFF
TRBV7-2	.	TRBJ2-2	many	TGTGCCAGCAGCTCCCCGGGATTTGGTGACACCGGGGAGCTGTTTTTT	CASSSPGFGDTGELFF
TRBV7-8	.	TRBJ1-2	many	TGTGCCAGCAGCTTAGAGGGATTCTCAGGGTATGGCTACACCTTC	CASSLEGFSGYGYTF
TRBV5-1	TRBD1	TRBJ2-5	.	TGCGCCAGCAGCATCACAGGGGGCCAAGAGACCCAGTACTTC	CASSITGGQETQYF
TRBV4-1	.	TRBJ2-5	.	TGCGCCAGCAGCCAGCTCCGATTGTACCAAGAGACCCAGTACTTC	CASSQLRLYQETQYF
TRBV20-1	TRBD2	TRBJ2-7	many	TGCAGTGCTAGTTTCGGGGGGGGTTCCTACGAGCAGTACTTC	CSASFGGGSYEQYF
TRBV6-5	.	TRBJ1-5	many	TGTGCCAGCAGTTACGGCGGCTGGGGACAGCCCCAGCATTTT	CASSYGGWGQPQHF
TRBV6-5	.	TRBJ2-2	many	TGTGCCAGCAGTCCCCAGGGAAGTGGGCTGTTTTTT	CASSPQGSGLFF
TRBV20-1	.	TRBJ1-5	many	TGCAGTGCTAGGCAAGATTATAGCAATCAGCCCCAGCATTTT	CSARQDYSNQPQHF
TRBV5-1	TRBD1	TRBJ2-7	many	TGCGCCAGCAGCCCAGACTACGGACAGGGGGGGGCCGAGCAGTACTTC	CASSPDYGQGGAEQYF
TRBV5-6	.	TRBJ1-2	many	TGTGCCAGCAGCTTGTGGAGCGGGGGCTACACCTTC	CASSLWSGGYTF